The 25 T cell receptor beta chains reported below all come from one sample, sequenced in a study of blood T cells in healthy people across ages. A second PCR, run for about 7 to 11 cycles, used a sample-barcoded 5' primer plus a J-beta primer mix. Via MiXCR, TCRdb re-called the 5' RACE reads, giving one row per CDR3 protein. This sample has roughly 860,000 distinct CDR3 sequences, with around 62% found just once. The sequenced material came from blood. The receptor set was obtained from a man between 25 and 39 years old in good health.

This clonotype was observed a few times. The V call is TRBV3-1, the J call TRBJ1-6; no firm D call. This CDR3 is built from 15 residues. V lost 4 bases, J lost 7 bases, and 14 bases lay in between. Germline loops: CDR1 LGHDT, CDR2 YNNKEL (reference sequence). The CDR3 region has the DNA TGTGCCAGCAGCCGGAGGGCCGGCCAGAATTCACCCCTCCACTTT. Translating it yields CASSRRAGQNSPLHF.

The chain employs TRBV28 and TRBJ1-1; 9 bases align to TRBD1. The junction had 4 bases not matched to a gene; V was cut back by 4 bases and J by 4 bases. The CDR3 spans 14 residues. Germline lookup yields CDR1 MDHEN and CDR2 SYDVKM. In nucleotides, the CDR3 is TGTGCCAGCAGTTCGCCGGGACAGGGCACTGAAGCTTTCTTT. Its translation is CASSSPGQGTEAFF.

The gene calls are TRBV12-3 or TRBV12-4 and TRBJ2-7; 8 bases match TRBD1. The CDR3 runs 15 residues. The V segment lost 4 bases and the J segment 5 bases; nucleotides outside the gene matches: 10. This chain's CDR3 is CASSSRTGFENEQYF. CDR3 DNA sequence: TGTGCCAGCAGTTCCAGGACAGGGTTTGAGAACGAGCAGTACTTC.

The rearrangement links TRBV2 to TRBJ1-2; D uncertain. Trimming pared 7 bases from V and 4 bases from J, leaving 10 bases between. Germline values: CDR1 SNHLY, CDR2 FYNNEI. The CDR3 spans 12 residues. The CDR3 DNA is TGTGCCAGCATTGGGATCATCTATGGCTACACCTTC. Protein: CASIGIIYGYTF.

This clonotype showed up just a few times. The chain joins TRBV20-1 to TRBJ2-5; unclear D gene. Trimming shortened V by 6 bases and J by 7 bases, and 18 bases separated the two germline ends. CDR1 and CDR2 from the germline V gene are DFQATT and SNEGSKA (reference sequence). The CDR3 has 13 amino acids. The CDR3 protein is CSALRDRIGTQYF. For the CDR3, the DNA is TGCAGTGCCCTACGTGACCGGATCGGGACCCAGTACTTC.

This rearrangement joins TRBV28 to TRBJ1-1, with no clear D. Germline V CDR1 and CDR2: MDHEN, SYDVKM. V was cut by 8 bases and J by 1 base, with 11 bases left in between. The CDR3 consists of 13 residues. Written as DNA, the CDR3 is TGTGCCAGCGCTGACGGACGGAACACTGAAGCTTTCTTT. It yields the protein CASADGRNTEAFF.

The chain couples TRBV20-1 to TRBJ2-5, with unresolved D. Germline CDR1 and CDR2: DFQATT and SNEGSKA (reference sequence). There are 15 residues in the CDR3. V lost 0 bases and J lost 2, with 13 bases in between. The CDR3 reads CSARDEAASQETQYF. The DNA for the CDR3 is TGCAGTGCTAGAGATGAGGCGGCATCTCAAGAGACCCAGTACTTC.

This clonotype was seen a single time. The rearrangement links TRBV20-1 to TRBJ2-2, with TRBD2 identical over 10 bases. With 5 bases clipped from V and 6 bases from J, the junction kept 9 bases outside the gene matches. CDR3 length: 15 amino acids. The germline gives CDR1 DFQATT, CDR2 SNEGSKA (reference sequence). In DNA form, the CDR3 reads TGCAGTGCTCCCAGCGGGAGGGCCTCTTCCGGGGAGCTGTTTTTT. It codes for CSAPSGRASSGELFF.

This chain connects TRBV19 to TRBJ2-1, with TRBD2 as a possible D gene (6 bases). CDR1 is LNHDA, CDR2 SQIVND, per germline (reference sequence). The CDR3 contains 15 residues. V lost 6 bases to trimming and J lost 5 bases, with 17 bases between them. CDR3 in DNA: TGTGCCAGTAGGGGGTGGAGGGACCTAAACAATGAGCAGTTCTTC. It is translated as CASRGWRDLNNEQFF.

The chain is built from TRBV7-2 and TRBJ2-7; weak D call: TRBD1 (5 bases). The V end was cut by 1 base, the J end by 5 bases, with 15 bases between. The length of the CDR3 is 15 residues. CDR1 and CDR2 from the germline V gene are SGHTA and FQGNSA. CDR3 sequence reads: CASSLGTHASNEQYF. The CDR3 DNA reads TGTGCCAGCAGCTTAGGGACACATGCTTCGAACGAGCAGTACTTC.

About this clonotype: A clone one base away is much larger, so this may be a read error. J is TRBJ1-2 and V is TRBV6-6; 9 nucleotides line up with TRBD1. In germline, CDR1 is MNHNY, CDR2 SVGAGI (reference sequence). This CDR3 spans 14 amino acids. CDR3 DNA sequence: TGTGCCGGCAGTTATACGGACAGGGGCTATGGCTACACCTTC. Its translation is CAGSYTDRGYGYTF.

V usage is TRBV6-5 and J usage is TRBJ2-3; 8 bases agree with TRBD2. The CDR3 runs 15 residues. The V gene end was trimmed by 2 bases and the J gene end by 0 bases; junction bases not matched to a gene: 1. The germline V gene encodes CDR1 MNHEY and CDR2 SVGAGI. CDR3 sequence reads: CASSYAGGSTDTQYF. As DNA, the CDR3 is TGTGCCAGCAGTTACGCGGGAGGCAGCACAGATACGCAGTATTTT.

The rearrangement uses TRBV7-2 and TRBJ2-3; 7 bases align to TRBD2. Germline trimming cut 7 bases from V and 0 bases from J; bases unmatched to any gene: 10. The CDR3 extends over 16 amino acids. The germline V gene encodes CDR1 SGHTA and CDR2 FQGNSA. The CDR3 DNA is TGTGCCAGCACACCAGAAAAGGGAGGGAGCACAGATACGCAGTATTTT. This translates into CASTPEKGGSTDTQYF.

This clonotype was seen a handful of times. This chain uses TRBV7-8 with TRBJ2-1; D may be TRBD1 (5 bases). The germline V gene encodes CDR1 SGHVS and CDR2 FQNEAQ. The V end was cut by 2 bases, the J end by 6 bases, with 11 bases between. CDR3 size: 14 residues. CDR3 DNA sequence: TGTGCCAGCAGCTTATTAAGGGGCCCCAATGAGCAGTTCTTC. It codes for CASSLLRGPNEQFF.

V gene TRBV12-3 or TRBV12-4 combines with J gene TRBJ2-7; the D gene is possibly TRBD1 (6 bases). This CDR3 spans 15 amino acids. V dropped 5 bases and J dropped 3 bases, with 17 bases sitting between them. CDR3 in amino acids: CASSTTGYPIYEQYF. As DNA, the CDR3 is TGTGCCAGCAGTACCACAGGGTACCCCATCTACGAGCAGTACTTC.

The chain joins TRBV6-5 to TRBJ1-6; D remains unclear. V dropped 2 bases and J dropped 8 bases, with 10 bases sitting between them. The CDR3 covers 14 residues. Germline V gives CDR1 MNHEY, CDR2 SVGAGI. CDR3 sequence reads: CASSYRVIDSPLHF. CDR3 bases: TGTGCCAGCAGTTACAGGGTTATTGATTCACCCCTCCACTTT.

The chain links TRBV2 to TRBJ2-5; 11 bases are a match to TRBD1. V trimming: 6 bases; J trimming: 2 bases; junction bases outside the gene matches: 8. Germline CDR1 reads SNHLY; CDR2 reads FYNNEI. The CDR3 has 16 residues. DNA for the CDR3: TGTGCCAGCAGGTCCCTGGACAGGGGGCCGCAAGAGACCCAGTACTTC. Its protein is CASRSLDRGPQETQYF.

The V call is TRBV29-1, the J call TRBJ2-1; D not resolved. Germline V gene sequence: CDR1 SQVTM, CDR2 ANQGSEA. V lost 5 bases, J lost 9 bases, and 11 bases lay in between. The CDR3 has 11 amino acids. The CDR3 sequence: CSVSLPSEQFF. In DNA, the CDR3 is TGCAGCGTTAGTTTACCGAGTGAGCAGTTCTTC.

This sequence joins TRBV7-9 and TRBJ2-7; D ambiguous. Looked up from germline, CDR1 is SEHNR and CDR2 is FQNEAQ (reference sequence). CDR3 length: 16 residues. The germline V and J ends were trimmed by 1 base and 2 bases, with 15 bases remaining between them. The CDR3 DNA follows: TGTGCCAGCAGCTTAGACGGCTCCCGCAGCACCTACGAGCAGTACTTC. This encodes CASSLDGSRSTYEQYF. The variable domain in full, with the rest retrieved from reference TRBV7-9 and TRBJ2-7, is DTGVSQNPRHKITKRGQNVTFRCDPISEHNRLYWYRQTLGQGPEFLTYFQNEAQLEKSRLLSDRFSAERPKGSFSTLEIQRTEQGDSAMYLCASSLDGSRSTYEQYFGPGTRLTVT.

The table lists this clonotype with a count of one. This sequence joins TRBV6-6 and TRBJ2-3; TRBD1 matches 8 bases. CDR1 is MNHNY, CDR2 SVGAGI, per germline (reference sequence). CDR3 length: 17 residues. V trimming: 0 bases; J trimming: 0 bases; junction bases outside the gene matches: 5. The CDR3 protein is CASSYSWDRTSTDTQYF. The CDR3 nucleotides are TGTGCCAGCAGTTACTCGTGGGACAGGACTAGCACAGATACGCAGTATTTT.

The J gene is TRBJ2-3, the V gene TRBV27; D is possibly TRBD2 (6 bases). Germline CDR1 reads MNHEY; CDR2 reads SMNVEV (reference sequence). The CDR3 has 15 residues. The V and J ends lost 3 bases and 2 bases respectively, with 12 bases between them. This CDR3 is CASSFWRENTDTQYF. The CDR3 DNA sequence: TGTGCCAGCAGTTTCTGGCGGGAAAACACAGATACGCAGTATTTT.

V is TRBV9 and J is TRBJ2-7; D is tentatively TRBD1 or TRBD2 (5 bases each). The CDR3 is 16 amino acids. From germline, CDR1 is SGDLS and CDR2 YYNGEE. Trimming pared 4 bases from V and 2 bases from J, leaving 19 bases between. The CDR3 DNA sequence: TGTGCCAGCAGCCTCCGGGCGGGTGGGGGAGCCTACGAGCAGTACTTC. It specifies CASSLRAGGGAYEQYF. The variable domain in full, with the rest retrieved from reference TRBV9 and TRBJ2-7, is DSGVTQTPKHLITATGQRVTLRCSPRSGDLSVYWYQQSLDQGLQFLIQYYNGEERAKGNILERFSAQQFPDLHSELNLSSLELGDSALYFCASSLRAGGGAYEQYFGPGTRLTVT.

The V and J genes are TRBV7-9 and TRBJ1-2; 9 bases align to TRBD1. This CDR3 contains 14 residues. Per germline, CDR1 SEHNR and CDR2 FQNEAQ (reference sequence). The V segment lost 5 bases and the J segment 3 bases; nucleotides outside the gene matches: 4. The CDR3 protein is CASSTGQGYYGYTF. The CDR3 DNA is TGTGCCAGCAGCACCGGACAGGGGTACTATGGCTACACCTTC.

The V gene is TRBV25-1, the J gene TRBJ2-3, with 7 nucleotides matching TRBD1. V lost 4 bases, J lost 0 bases, and 4 bases stayed unmatched. The length of the CDR3 is 15 residues. CDR1 and CDR2 from the germline V gene are MGHDK and SYGVNS. In DNA form, the CDR3 reads TGTGCCAGCAGTGGGGACAGACCTAGCACAGATACGCAGTATTTT. Translation: CASSGDRPSTDTQYF.

The CDR3 DNA follows: TGTGCCAGCAGTTTGCGGGAGAATGAGCAGTACTTC. Amino acids: CASSLRENEQYF. The chain employs TRBV6-2 or TRBV6-3 and TRBJ2-4, with TRBD2 matching 7 bases. The V and J ends lost 4 bases and 13 bases, in that order; junction bases with no gene match: 7. This CDR3 region has 12 residues. Germline V lookup: CDR1 MNHEY, CDR2 SVGEGT.